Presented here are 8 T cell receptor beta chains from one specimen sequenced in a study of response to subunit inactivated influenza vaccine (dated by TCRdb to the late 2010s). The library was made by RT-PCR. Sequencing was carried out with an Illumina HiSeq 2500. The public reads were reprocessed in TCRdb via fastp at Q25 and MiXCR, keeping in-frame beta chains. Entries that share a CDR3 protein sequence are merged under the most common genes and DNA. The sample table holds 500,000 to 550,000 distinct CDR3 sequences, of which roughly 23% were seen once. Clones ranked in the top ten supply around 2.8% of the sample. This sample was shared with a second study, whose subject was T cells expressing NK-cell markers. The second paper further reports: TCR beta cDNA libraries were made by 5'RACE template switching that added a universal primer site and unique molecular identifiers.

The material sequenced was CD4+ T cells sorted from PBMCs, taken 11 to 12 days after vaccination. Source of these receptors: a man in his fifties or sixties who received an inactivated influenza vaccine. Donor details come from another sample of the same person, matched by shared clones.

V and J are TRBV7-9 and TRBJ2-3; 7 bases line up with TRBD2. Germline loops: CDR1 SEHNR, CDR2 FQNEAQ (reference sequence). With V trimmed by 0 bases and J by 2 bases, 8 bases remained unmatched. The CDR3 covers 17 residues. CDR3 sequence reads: CASSLALREPSTDTQYF. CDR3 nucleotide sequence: TGTGCCAGCAGCTTAGCCCTGCGGGAGCCGTCCACAGATACGCAGTATTTT.

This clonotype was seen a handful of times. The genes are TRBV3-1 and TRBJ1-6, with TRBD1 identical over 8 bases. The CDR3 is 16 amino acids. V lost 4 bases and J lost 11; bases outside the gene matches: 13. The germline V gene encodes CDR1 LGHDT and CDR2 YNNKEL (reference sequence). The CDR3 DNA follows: TGTGCCAGCAGCCGCGGGACAGGCGATTGGGGTACACCCCTCCACTTT. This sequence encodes CASSRGTGDWGTPLHF.

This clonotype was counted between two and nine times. The CDR3 is CASGKAGEQDTQYF. The CDR3, as DNA: TGTGCCAGCGGAAAAGCGGGGGAACAAGATACGCAGTATTTT. The rearrangement joins TRBV28 to TRBJ2-3; 8 positions match TRBD2. Germline V gene lookup returns CDR1 MDHEN and CDR2 SYDVKM. V dropped 8 bases and J dropped 5; count of bases not matched to a gene: 9. The length of the CDR3 is 14 residues.

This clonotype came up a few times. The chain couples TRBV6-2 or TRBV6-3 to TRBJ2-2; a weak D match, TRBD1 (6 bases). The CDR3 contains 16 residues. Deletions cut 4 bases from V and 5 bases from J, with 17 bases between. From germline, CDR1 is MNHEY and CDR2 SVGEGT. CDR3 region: CASSSAGQIRTGELFF. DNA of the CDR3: TGTGCCAGCAGTTCCGCCGGACAGATCCGAACCGGGGAGCTGTTTTTT.

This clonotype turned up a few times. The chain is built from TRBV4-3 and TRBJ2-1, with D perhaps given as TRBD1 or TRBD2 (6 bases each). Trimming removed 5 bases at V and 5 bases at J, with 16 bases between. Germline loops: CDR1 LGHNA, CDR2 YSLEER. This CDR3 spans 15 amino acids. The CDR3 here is CASSVLPGDNNEQFF. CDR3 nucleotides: TGCGCCAGCAGCGTGCTTCCGGGGGACAACAATGAGCAGTTCTTC.

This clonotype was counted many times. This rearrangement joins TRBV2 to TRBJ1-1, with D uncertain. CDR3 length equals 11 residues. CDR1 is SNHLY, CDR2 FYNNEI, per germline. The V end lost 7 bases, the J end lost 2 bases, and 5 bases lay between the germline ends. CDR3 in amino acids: CASKLNTEAFF. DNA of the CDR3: TGTGCCAGCAAGCTCAACACTGAAGCTTTCTTT.

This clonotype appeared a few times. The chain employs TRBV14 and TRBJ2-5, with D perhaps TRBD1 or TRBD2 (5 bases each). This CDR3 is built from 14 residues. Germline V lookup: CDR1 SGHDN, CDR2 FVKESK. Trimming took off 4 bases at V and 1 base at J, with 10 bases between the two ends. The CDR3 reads CASSRLGAQETQYF. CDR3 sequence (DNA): TGTGCCAGCAGCCGCCTCGGGGCCCAAGAGACCCAGTACTTC.

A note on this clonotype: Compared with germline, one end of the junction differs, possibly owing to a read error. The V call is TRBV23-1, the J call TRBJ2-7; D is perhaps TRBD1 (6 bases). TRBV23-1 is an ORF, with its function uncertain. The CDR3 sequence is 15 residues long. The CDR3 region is CASSQTRTGIYEQNF. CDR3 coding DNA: TGCGCCAGCAGTCAAACTCGAACAGGGATCTACGAGCAGAACTTC.